This T cell receptor beta chain was profiled in a study of T cells in Graves' hyperthyroidism and ophthalmopathy. Study results and caveats: Blood held most thyroid clonotypes expanded above 0.001 frequency.

Germline V gene data show CDR1 as ENHRY and CDR2 as SYGVKD. CDR3 length equals 15 residues. The junction had 15 bases not matched to a gene; V was cut back by 6 bases and J by 7 bases. This clonotype was detected many times. Its antigen is as yet unknown. Amplification yielded TCR beta CDR3 regions, with RNA transcripts as the source. In the first-round RT-PCR of the TCR CDR3, the HTBI primer set was used. One entry per CDR3 protein results from TCRdb running MiXCR on the multiplex PCR reads. Of about 610,000 distinct CDR3 sequences listed, about 45% are singletons. Diagnosis of hyperthyroidism was new in patients aged 18 to 65, and its duration was under 2 months. Patients showing uncontrolled infection, other autoimmune disease, pregnancy or lactation were ineligible. The study based diagnoses on clinical symptoms, serum thyroxine and TRAb, thyroid ultrasound and orbital computed tomography.

Material for sequencing was peripheral blood or thyroid tissue (not recorded which). The chain joins TRBV10-3 to TRBJ2-7; 7 nucleotides align to TRBD2. The origin of this receptor is a woman aged 18-30 years with Graves' hyperthyroidism. The CDR3 region is CAIRPGGRGPGEQYF. CDR3 DNA sequence: TGTGCCATCAGACCCGGGGGGAGGGGCCCAGGGGAGCAGTACTTC.